This T cell receptor (beta chain) was identified during a study of shared clonotypes between healthy human individuals. The authors split each subset's genomic DNA evenly across several immunoSEQ plates. Repertoires were generated with immunoSEQ multiplex PCR, while TCRdb's copy carries only in-frame clones and drops some. In the table there are hundreds of thousands of clones, more than 70% of which are singletons. This CDR3 is 13 amino acids long. From germline, CDR1 is SGDLS and CDR2 YYNGEE. Trimming shortened V by 2 bases and J by 2 bases, and 7 bases separated the two germline ends. V is TRBV9 and J is TRBJ1-2; tentatively, D is TRBD1 (6 bases). Source material: PBMCs. The source is a middle-aged woman in good health. Some clones in this sample may be carry-over from other donors' samples. The DNA of the CDR3 is TGTGCCAGCAGCGTCGACAGGAACTATGGCTACACCTTC. It specifies CASSVDRNYGYTF.